The 10 T cell receptor beta chains given below trace back to one sample, sequenced in a study of Ad26.COV2.S vaccination and SARS-CoV-2 variants. Measured with immunoSEQ multiplex PCR; TCRdb has only the in-frame clones, and not every one. The profile shows about 350,000 clones, roughly 90% of them singletons. Treatment: some 20 received Ad26.COV2.S at low or high dose, single or two shots; several received placebo; per-sample allocation not given. Each sample was drawn 63 days after the first injection (of vaccine or placebo). The specimen was peripheral blood, collected in a trial of Ad26.COV2.S vaccine versus placebo. These receptors were obtained from a person aged 18-60 years who received the Ad26.COV2.S COVID-19 vaccine or a placebo.

The V gene is TRBV18, the J gene TRBJ2-1; tentative D call: TRBD1 (6 bases). Trimming took 3 bases from V and 4 from J, leaving 10 bases between them. Germline V gene lookup returns CDR1 KGHSH and CDR2 LQKENI. CDR3 size: 14 residues. The CDR3 sequence: CASSPQGFYNEQFF. CDR3 DNA: TGTGCCAGCTCACCTCAGGGGTTTTACAATGAGCAGTTCTTC. Supplemented by reference TRBV18 and TRBJ2-1, the full variable domain reads NAGVMQNPRHLVRRRGQEARLRCSPMKGHSHVYWYRQLPEEGLKFMVYLQKENIIDESGMPKERFSAEFPKEGPSILRIQQVVRGDSAAYFCASSPQGFYNEQFFGPGTRLTVL.

The table lists this clone with a few counts. The chain recombines TRBV12-3 or TRBV12-4 with TRBJ1-1, with TRBD1 identical over 8 bases. The V and J ends lost 6 bases and 11 bases, in that order; junction bases with no gene match: 11. CDR3 length equals 13 residues. CDR3 sequence reads: CASSRQGLVGAFF. CDR3 coding DNA: TGTGCCAGCAGCCGACAGGGGTTAGTGGGGGCTTTCTTT.

The chain carries TRBV4-2 and TRBJ2-7; D may be TRBD1 or TRBD2 (7 bases each). Between the trimmed V and J ends, which lost 4 bases and 0 bases, there was a span of 28 bases. From germline, CDR1 is LGHNA and CDR2 YNFKEQ. CDR3 length equals 20 residues. The CDR3 region is CASSRRLEGGGASPSYEQYF. The CDR3 DNA sequence: TGTGCCAGCAGCCGAAGATTGGAGGGAGGGGGCGCCTCGCCCTCCTACGAGCAGTACTTC.

CDR3 protein: CASSQVGTGENIQYF. The CDR3 DNA follows: TGTGCCAGCAGCCAAGTTGGGACAGGGGAAAACATTCAGTACTTC. The J gene is TRBJ2-4, the V gene TRBV4-2, with 10 bases that match TRBD1. In germline, CDR1 is LGHNA, CDR2 YNFKEQ. V gave up 1 base and J gave up 5 bases; unmatched junction bases: 2. The CDR3 loop spans 15 amino acids.

This sequence joins TRBV6-5 and TRBJ2-2; D not certain. The CDR3 sequence is 15 residues long. CDR1 and CDR2 from the germline V gene are MNHEY and SVGAGI. The V gene lost 6 bases and the J gene lost 0 bases, with 11 bases spanning the gap. This CDR3 is CASRSEAANTGELFF. CDR3 DNA: TGTGCCAGCAGGTCTGAGGCAGCGAACACCGGGGAGCTGTTTTTT.

This clone was counted a single time. The CDR3 sequence: CASSQDTQYF. The CDR3 DNA sequence: TGTGCCAGCAGCCAAGATACGCAGTATTTT. The chain is built from TRBV9 and TRBJ2-3, with D hard to call. The CDR3 loop spans 10 amino acids. Germline CDR1 SGDLS, CDR2 YYNGEE. With 4 bases removed from V and 5 bases from J, the gap between germline ends came to 2 bases.

This clone occurred a few times. The V and J genes are TRBV4-2 and TRBJ1-6; D is unresolved. V was cut by 3 bases and J by 0 bases, with 15 bases left in between. This CDR3 comprises 18 residues. Germline assignment: CDR1 LGHNA and CDR2 YNFKEQ. DNA for the CDR3: TGTGCCAGCAGCCAGACATCCCGAAAGAGCTCCTATAATTCACCCCTCCACTTT. Amino acids: CASSQTSRKSSYNSPLHF.

The V and J genes are TRBV7-2 and TRBJ2-5; a weak D match, TRBD2 (5 bases). Germline V gene lookup returns CDR1 SGHTA and CDR2 FQGNSA. CDR3 length equals 17 residues. The germline V and J ends were trimmed by 5 bases and 5 bases, with 24 bases remaining between them. The CDR3 protein is CASSRLGARAPMETQYF. CDR3 nucleotides: TGTGCCAGCAGCCGCTTGGGAGCGCGAGCCCCGATGGAGACCCAGTACTTC.

The chain couples TRBV10-1 to TRBJ1-3; D gene uncertain. Germline V lookup: CDR1 WNHNN, CDR2 SYGVQD (reference sequence). The germline V and J ends were trimmed by 5 bases and 0 bases, with 11 bases remaining between them. The CDR3 loop spans 15 amino acids. CDR3 sequence: CASSPQVSSGNTIYF. The DNA for the CDR3 is TGCGCCAGCAGTCCTCAGGTTAGCTCTGGAAACACCATATATTTT.

The V call is TRBV7-2, the J call TRBJ2-1, with 12 bases aligning to TRBD2. Germline V gene data show CDR1 as SGHTA and CDR2 as FQGNSA. This CDR3 comprises 15 residues. V dropped 7 bases and J dropped 8; count of bases not matched to a gene: 9. Written as DNA, the CDR3 is TGTGCCAGCACCTCTAGCGGGGGGGCTCTCGATGAGCAGTTCTTC. As protein: CASTSSGGALDEQFF.